The present TCR beta chain was sequenced within a study of technical replicates of blood from several donors. The assay was immunoSEQ multiplex PCR, and TCRdb's table has in-frame clones only and misses some. The repertoire holds approximately 65,000 clones, with approximately 84% as singletons. Details on this clone: The same CDR3 can be traced to other DNA sequences in this sample.

The TCR originated in a human donor in good health. Some clones in this sample may be carry-over from other donors' samples. The sample taken for sequencing was PBMCs.

The CDR3 DNA sequence: TGCGCCAGCAGCCAAGATACAGGTAACACTGAAGCTTTCTTT. Amino acids: CASSQDTGNTEAFF. The gene calls are TRBV4-3 and TRBJ1-1; D might be TRBD1 (5 bases). CDR1 is LGHNA, CDR2 YSLEER, per germline. V was shortened by 0 bases and J by 2 bases, with 7 bases between the two germline ends. The CDR3 is 14 residues long.